These T cell receptor beta chains were read from a single sample in a study of OX40 agonist ivuxolimab in advanced cancers. TCRdb keeps only in-frame clones here, not all; method: immunoSEQ multiplex PCR. The data show almost 70,000 clones, around 89% seen once. The sequencing here drew on CD4+ or CD8+ T cells sorted from blood, taken in a trial of the OX40 agonist ivuxolimab. The receptors originated from an adult with an advanced solid tumor such as melanoma, head and neck, liver or kidney cancer. The CDR3 runs from the conserved cysteine through the conserved F or W.

V gene	CDR3 protein
TRBV29-1	CSFGEKDEQFF
TRBV5-3	CARSSTDRGTSGENTGELFF
TRBV11-3	CASSSTGTPPYNEQFF
TRBV7-2	CASSLQDRPAGANVLTF
TRBV5-1	CASSPGWYGYTF
TRBV27	CASSFAGTSRNEQFF
TRBV7-2	CASSTDRGAYNEQFF
TRBV6-6	CASSYSTQGNQPQHF
TRBV21-1	CASSKGQFTYEQYF
TRBV30	CAWSTEADYEQYF
TRBV4-2	CASSQGVASNTGELFF
TRBV9	CASSTTIF
TRBV2	CASSETGAGANVLTF
TRBV21-1	CASSKVGEGQRDASYEQYF
TRBV7-2	CASIPGGGRSATGELFF
TRBV28	CASSWQDTQYF
TRBV10-3	CAISDLLAGANEQFF
TRBV2	CASNTGAGEQYF
TRBV7-2	CASSLKSGDEQFF
TRBV4-3	CASSLGLAGGTDTQYF
TRBV11-2	CASSLGSLSYEQYF
TRBV28	CASRGQGVYSPLHF
TRBV2	CASSGWDSTYEQYF
TRBV11-2	CASSSTQGGFLNEQFF
TRBV27	CASRRLAGGTDTQYF
TRBV6-5	CASKPQGSGNTIYF
TRBV28	CASSLGGAGEKLFF
TRBV5-8	CASSLLSSGNTIYF
TRBV10-2	CASSVTSGINEQFF
TRBV28	CASSSSRTSRGRSEQYF
TRBV9	CASSPQGAIGYEQYF
TRBV29-1	CSESLAGGGNEQFF
TRBV4-3	CASSQLTRASDTQYF
TRBV5-1	CASSLGGLAYETQYF
TRBV5-4	CASSWGTSGNYNEQFF
TRBV10-3	CAISVGLAATYNEQFF
TRBV18	CASSRDFGSYEQYF
TRBV4-3	CASSQEPREELFF
TRBV27	CASSLLGPSLTGNYEQYF
TRBV6-1	CASSAYSTGELFF
TRBV18	CASSPPGRPGEQYF
TRBV6-5	CASSPEGRGGTQYF
TRBV4-2	CASSQGGGQNTEAFF
TRBV5-4	CASSLSLAGVYEQYF
TRBV11-2	CASSPAGAYEQYF
TRBV6-5	CASRKNQRGHNEQFF
TRBV10-3	CAIRGQGNTGELFF
TRBV27	CASSLGGVSYNEQFF
TRBV7-3	CASSLTGADEQYF
TRBV6-1	CASSELDTGELFF
TRBV7-2	CASSLGTSGFRDPFF
TRBV7-2	CASSSDRDRGVTGELFF
TRBV9	CASSGSGSRSYNEQFF
TRBV13	CASSFLGPYEQYF
TRBV18	CASSPPTGLQETQYF
TRBV7-3	CASSLNSPHNEQFF
TRBV28	CASTERDTSHRGELFF